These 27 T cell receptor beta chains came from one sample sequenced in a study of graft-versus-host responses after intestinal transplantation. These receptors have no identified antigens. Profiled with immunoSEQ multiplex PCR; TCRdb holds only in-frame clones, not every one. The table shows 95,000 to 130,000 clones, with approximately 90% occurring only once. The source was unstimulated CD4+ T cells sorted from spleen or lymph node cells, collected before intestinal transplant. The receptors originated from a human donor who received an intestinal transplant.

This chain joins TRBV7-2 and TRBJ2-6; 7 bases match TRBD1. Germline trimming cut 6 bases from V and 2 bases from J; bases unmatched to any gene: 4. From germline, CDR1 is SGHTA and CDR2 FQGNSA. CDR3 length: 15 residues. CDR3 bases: TGTGCCAGCAGTCCGACAGGGACTGGGGCCAACGTCCTGACTTTC. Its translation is CASSPTGTGANVLTF.

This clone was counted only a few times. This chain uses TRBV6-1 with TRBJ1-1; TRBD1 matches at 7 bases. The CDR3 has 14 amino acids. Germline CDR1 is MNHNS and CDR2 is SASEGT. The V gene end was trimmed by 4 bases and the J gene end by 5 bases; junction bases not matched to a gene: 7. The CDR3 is CASSAGTVRTEAFF. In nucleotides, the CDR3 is TGTGCCAGCAGTGCCGGGACAGTCAGGACTGAAGCTTTCTTT.

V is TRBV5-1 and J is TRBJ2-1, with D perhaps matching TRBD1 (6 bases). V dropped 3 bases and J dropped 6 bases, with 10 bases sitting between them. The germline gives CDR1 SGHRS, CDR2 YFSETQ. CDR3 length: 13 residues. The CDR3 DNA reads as TGCGCCAGCAGCTCTAACAGGGCCAATGAGCAGTTCTTC. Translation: CASSSNRANEQFF.

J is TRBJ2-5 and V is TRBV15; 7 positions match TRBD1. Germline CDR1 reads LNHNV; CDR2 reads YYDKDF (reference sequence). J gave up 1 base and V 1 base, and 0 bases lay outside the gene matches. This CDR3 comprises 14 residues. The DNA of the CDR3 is TGTGCCACCAGCAGAGGGGACAGCCAAGAGACCCAGTACTTC. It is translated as CATSRGDSQETQYF.

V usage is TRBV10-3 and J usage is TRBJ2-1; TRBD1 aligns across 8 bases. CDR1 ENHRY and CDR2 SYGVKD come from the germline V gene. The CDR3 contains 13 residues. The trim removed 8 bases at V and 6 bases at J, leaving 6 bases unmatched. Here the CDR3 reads CAIGYGQGNEQFF. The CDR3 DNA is TGTGCCATCGGTTATGGACAGGGCAATGAGCAGTTCTTC.

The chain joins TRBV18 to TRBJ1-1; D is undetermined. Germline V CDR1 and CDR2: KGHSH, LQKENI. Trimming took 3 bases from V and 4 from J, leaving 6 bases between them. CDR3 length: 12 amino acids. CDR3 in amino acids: CASSPVATEAFF. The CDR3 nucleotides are TGTGCCAGCTCACCGGTGGCCACTGAAGCTTTCTTT. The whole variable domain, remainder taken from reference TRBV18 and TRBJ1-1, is NAGVMQNPRHLVRRRGQEARLRCSPMKGHSHVYWYRQLPEEGLKFMVYLQKENIIDESGMPKERFSAEFPKEGPSILRIQQVVRGDSAAYFCASSPVATEAFFGQGTRLTVV.

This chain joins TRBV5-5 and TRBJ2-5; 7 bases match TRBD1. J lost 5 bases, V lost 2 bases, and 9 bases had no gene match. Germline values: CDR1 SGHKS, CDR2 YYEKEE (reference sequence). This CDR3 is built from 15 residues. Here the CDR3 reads CASSFSPGGSETQYF. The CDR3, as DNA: TGTGCCAGCAGCTTTTCCCCAGGGGGATCGGAGACCCAGTACTTC.

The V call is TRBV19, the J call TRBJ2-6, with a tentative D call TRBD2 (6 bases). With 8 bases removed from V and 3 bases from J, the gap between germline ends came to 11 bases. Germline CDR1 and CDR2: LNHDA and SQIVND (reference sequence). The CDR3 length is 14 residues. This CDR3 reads CASREPRGANVLTF. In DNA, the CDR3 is TGTGCCAGTCGGGAGCCGCGTGGGGCCAACGTCCTGACTTTC.

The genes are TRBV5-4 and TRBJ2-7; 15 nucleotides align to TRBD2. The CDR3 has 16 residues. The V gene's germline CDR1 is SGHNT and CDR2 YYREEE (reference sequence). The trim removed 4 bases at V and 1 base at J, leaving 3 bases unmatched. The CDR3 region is CASSRGTSGRSYEQYF. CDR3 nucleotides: TGTGCCAGCAGCCGTGGGACTAGCGGGAGGTCCTACGAGCAGTACTTC.

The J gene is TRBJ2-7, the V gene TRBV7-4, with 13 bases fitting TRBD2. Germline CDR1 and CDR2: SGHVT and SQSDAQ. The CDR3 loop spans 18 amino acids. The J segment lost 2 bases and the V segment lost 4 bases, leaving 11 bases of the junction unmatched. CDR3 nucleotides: TGTGCCAGCAGCTGCGGGACTAGCGGGACCTCACCCGCCTACGAGCAGTACTTC. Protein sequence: CASSCGTSGTSPAYEQYF.

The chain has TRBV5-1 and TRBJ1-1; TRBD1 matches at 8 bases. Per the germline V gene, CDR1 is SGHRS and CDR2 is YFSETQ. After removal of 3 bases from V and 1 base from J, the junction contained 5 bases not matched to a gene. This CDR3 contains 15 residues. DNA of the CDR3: TGCGCCAGCAGCTGGTCAGGGGGCTCGAACACTGAAGCTTTCTTT. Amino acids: CASSWSGGSNTEAFF.

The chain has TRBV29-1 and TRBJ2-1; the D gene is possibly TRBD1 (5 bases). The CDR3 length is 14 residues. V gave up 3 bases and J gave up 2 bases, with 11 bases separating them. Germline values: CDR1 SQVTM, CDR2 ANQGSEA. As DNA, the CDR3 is TGCAGCGTTGACAGGGTCAGGGCCTACAATGAGCAGTTCTTC. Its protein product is CSVDRVRAYNEQFF.

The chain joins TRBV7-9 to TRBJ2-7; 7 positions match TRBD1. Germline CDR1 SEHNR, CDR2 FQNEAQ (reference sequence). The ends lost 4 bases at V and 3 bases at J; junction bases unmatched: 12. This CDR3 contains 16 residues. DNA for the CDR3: TGTGCCAGCAGCTCAAAAAACAGGGGTCTGGGCTACGAGCAGTACTTC. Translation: CASSSKNRGLGYEQYF.

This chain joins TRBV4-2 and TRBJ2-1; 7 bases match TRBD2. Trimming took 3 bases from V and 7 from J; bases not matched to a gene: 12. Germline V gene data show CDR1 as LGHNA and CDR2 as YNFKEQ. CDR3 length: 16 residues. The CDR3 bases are TGTGCCAGCAGCCACCTAGTCGCGGGAGACGCTAATGAGCAGTTCTTC. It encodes CASSHLVAGDANEQFF.

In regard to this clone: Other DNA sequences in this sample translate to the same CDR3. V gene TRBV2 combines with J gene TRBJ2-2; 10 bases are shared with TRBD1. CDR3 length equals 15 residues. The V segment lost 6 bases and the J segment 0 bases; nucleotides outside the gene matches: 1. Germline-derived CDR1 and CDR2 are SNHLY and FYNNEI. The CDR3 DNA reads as TGTGCCAGCAGAGGACAGGGGGCGAACACCGGGGAGCTGTTTTTT. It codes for CASRGQGANTGELFF.

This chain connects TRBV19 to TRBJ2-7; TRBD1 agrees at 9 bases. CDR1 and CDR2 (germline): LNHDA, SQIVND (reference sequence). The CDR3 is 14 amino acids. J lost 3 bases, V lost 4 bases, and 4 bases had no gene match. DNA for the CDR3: TGTGCCAGTAGTACGGGACAGGGACTCTACGAGCAGTACTTC. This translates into CASSTGQGLYEQYF.

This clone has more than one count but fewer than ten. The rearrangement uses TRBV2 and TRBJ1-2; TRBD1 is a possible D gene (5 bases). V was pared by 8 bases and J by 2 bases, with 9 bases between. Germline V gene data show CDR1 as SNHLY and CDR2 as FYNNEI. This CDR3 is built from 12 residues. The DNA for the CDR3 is TGTGCCAGCGATGACAGAAACTATGGCTACACCTTC. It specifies CASDDRNYGYTF.

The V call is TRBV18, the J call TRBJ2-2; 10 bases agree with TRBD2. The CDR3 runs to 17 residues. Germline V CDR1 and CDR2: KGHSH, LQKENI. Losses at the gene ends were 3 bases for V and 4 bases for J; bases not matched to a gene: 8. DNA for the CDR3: TGTGCCAGCTCACCCGCGTCTAGCGGGAGTCGCACCGGGGAGCTGTTTTTT. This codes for CASSPASSGSRTGELFF.

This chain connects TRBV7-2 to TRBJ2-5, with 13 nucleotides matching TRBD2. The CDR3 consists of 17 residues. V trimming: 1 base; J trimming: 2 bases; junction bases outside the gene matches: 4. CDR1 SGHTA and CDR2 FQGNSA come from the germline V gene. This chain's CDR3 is CASSLGGTSGIQETQYF. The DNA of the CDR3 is TGTGCCAGCAGCTTAGGTGGGACTAGCGGGATTCAAGAGACCCAGTACTTC.

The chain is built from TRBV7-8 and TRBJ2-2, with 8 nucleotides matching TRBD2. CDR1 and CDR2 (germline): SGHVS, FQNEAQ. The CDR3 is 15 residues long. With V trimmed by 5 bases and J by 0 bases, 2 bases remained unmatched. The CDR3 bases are TGTGCCAGCAGCCCGGGACTAGCGAACACCGGGGAGCTGTTTTTT. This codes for CASSPGLANTGELFF.

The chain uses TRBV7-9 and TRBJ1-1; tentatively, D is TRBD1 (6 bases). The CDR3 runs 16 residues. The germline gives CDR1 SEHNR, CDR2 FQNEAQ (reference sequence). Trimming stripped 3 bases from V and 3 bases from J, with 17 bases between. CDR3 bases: TGTGCCAGCAGCTTGGCCGGGGGCGGGAGGTACACTGAAGCTTTCTTT. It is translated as CASSLAGGGRYTEAFF.

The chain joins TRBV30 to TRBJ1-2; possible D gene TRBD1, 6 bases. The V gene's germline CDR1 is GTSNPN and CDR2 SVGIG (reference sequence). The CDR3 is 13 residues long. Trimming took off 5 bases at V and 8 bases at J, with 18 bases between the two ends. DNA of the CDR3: TGTGCCTGGTACAGGGTTTACGCCAGAGGCTACACCTTC. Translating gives CAWYRVYARGYTF. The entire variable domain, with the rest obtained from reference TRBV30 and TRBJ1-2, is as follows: SQTIHQWPATLVQPVGSPLSLECTVEGTSNPNLYWYRQAAGRGLQLLFYSVGIGQISSEVPQNLSASRPQDRQFILSSKKLLLSDSGFYLCAWYRVYARGYTFGSGTRLTVV.

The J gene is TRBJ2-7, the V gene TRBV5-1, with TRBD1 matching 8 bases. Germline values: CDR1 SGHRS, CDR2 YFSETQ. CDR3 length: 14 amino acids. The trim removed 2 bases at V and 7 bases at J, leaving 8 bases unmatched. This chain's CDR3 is CASSFGQGLGEQYF. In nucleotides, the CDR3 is TGCGCCAGCAGCTTTGGACAGGGCTTAGGAGAGCAGTACTTC.

CDR3 residues: CASSLEGAYYGYTF. CDR3 in DNA: TGTGCCAGCAGCTTAGAGGGGGCGTACTATGGCTACACCTTC. This rearrangement joins TRBV7-8 to TRBJ1-2, with TRBD1 matching over 7 bases. V lost 1 base, J lost 3 bases, and 2 bases stayed unmatched. CDR3 length equals 14 residues. Germline loops: CDR1 SGHVS, CDR2 FQNEAQ.

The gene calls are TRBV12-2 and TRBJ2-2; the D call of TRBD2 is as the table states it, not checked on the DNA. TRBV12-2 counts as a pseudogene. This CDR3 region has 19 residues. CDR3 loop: CASRLEGKAGAGITGELFF. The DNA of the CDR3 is TGTGCAAGTCGCTTAGAGGGTAAAGCGGGGGCCGGGATTACCGGGGAGCTGTTTTTT.

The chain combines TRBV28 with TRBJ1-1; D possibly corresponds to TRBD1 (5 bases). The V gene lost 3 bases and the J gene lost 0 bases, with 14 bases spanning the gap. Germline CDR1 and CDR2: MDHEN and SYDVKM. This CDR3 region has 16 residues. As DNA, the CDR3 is TGTGCCAGCAGTTTTTGGGGGGAGGTAATGAACACTGAAGCTTTCTTT. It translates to CASSFWGEVMNTEAFF.

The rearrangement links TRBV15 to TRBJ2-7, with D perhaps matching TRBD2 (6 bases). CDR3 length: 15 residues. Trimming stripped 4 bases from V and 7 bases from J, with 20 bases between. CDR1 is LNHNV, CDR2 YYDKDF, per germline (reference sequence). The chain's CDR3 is CATSTFAGPLGEQYF. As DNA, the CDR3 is TGTGCCACCAGCACCTTCGCGGGGCCCTTGGGGGAGCAGTACTTC.